The source of this T cell receptor beta chain is a study of beta chain features in type 1 diabetes. Study-wide findings and caveats: Sequencing of cDNA might inflate the share of cells that strongly express TCR. Whether TCRB rearrangement is influenced by HLA type was left unresolved in this analysis.

The whole isolated RNA underwent reverse transcription, so sequencing captured expressed TCRB transcripts. Repertoires were generated with immunoSEQ multiplex PCR, while TCRdb's copy carries only in-frame clones and drops some. The table includes roughly 500,000 clones, roughly an eighth detected once. Worth noting for this clone: The target antigen is unknown.

The TCR was taken from a woman under 30 in good health. The sample was naive CD4+ T cells from blood.

CDR3: CASSPRQVSSYEQYF. The CDR3 DNA follows: TGTGCCAGCAGCCCGCGACAGGTTAGCTCCTACGAGCAGTACTTC. J is TRBJ2-7 and V is TRBV5-4; D is possibly TRBD1 (6 bases). V gave up 4 bases and J gave up 0 bases, with 14 bases separating them. The CDR3 consists of 15 residues. Germline V gene data show CDR1 as SGHNT and CDR2 as YYREEE (reference sequence).